A selection of T cell receptor beta chains follows, all from one sample in a study of cytomegalovirus exposure and HLA in healthy donors. Produced via immunoSEQ multiplex PCR; TCRdb's table is partial and in-frame only. The sample lists around 130,000 clones, 50% to 75% occurring once. The sample comprised PBMCs. The origin of the receptors is a middle-aged woman in good health and CMV-seropositive. The CDR3 runs from the conserved cysteine through the conserved F or W. D genes are given only for firm matches. The size entry is marked missing in some rows and otherwise reads once, few, many or a size class.

V gene	J gene	D gene	clone size	CDR3 DNA	CDR3 protein
TRBV14	TRBJ1-6	NA	NA	TGTGCCAGCAGCCGGAAGGACAGTGCCCCCTGGGGTAATTCACCCCTCCACTTT	CASSRKDSAPWGNSPLHF
TRBV19	TRBJ2-3	NA	NA	TGTGCCAGTCGCTTAGACACAGATACGCAGTATTTT	CASRLDTDTQYF
TRBV6-1	TRBJ1-6	TRBD1	NA	TGTGCCAGCAGATCGGACAGGGGGCATTCACCCCTCCACTTT	CASRSDRGHSPLHF
TRBV7-9	TRBJ1-1	NA	NA	TGTGCCAGCAGCCGGGATATGAACACTGAAGCTTTCTTT	CASSRDMNTEAFF
TRBV5-1	TRBJ2-3	TRBD1	NA	TGCGCCAGCAGCTTTCCCATGACCGGGACAGGGAATCACACAGATACGCAGTATTTT	CASSFPMTGTGNHTDTQYF
TRBV7-3	TRBJ2-1	TRBD1	few	TGTGCCAGCAGCTCTAGGGGGCCAGGGAACAATGAGCAGTTCTTC	CASSSRGPGNNEQFF
TRBV7-2	TRBJ2-1	TRBD2	NA	TGTGCCAGCAGCTTTCAGGCGGGGGAGTACAATGAGCAGTTCTTC	CASSFQAGEYNEQFF
TRBV14	TRBJ2-5	NA	many	TGTGCCAGCAGCCTATTACAACAGCCAGAGACCCAGTACTTC	CASSLLQQPETQYF
TRBV6-4	TRBJ1-6	NA	NA	TGTGCCAGCAGTTTGGACAGTTCGGTCGGTTCACCCCTCCACTTT	CASSLDSSVGSPLHF
TRBV5-6	TRBJ1-4	TRBD1	NA	TGTGCCAGCAGCCTGCGGACAGGGGCTAATGAAAAACTGTTTTTT	CASSLRTGANEKLFF
TRBV10-3	TRBJ2-7	TRBD1	few	TGTGCCATCAGTCACAGGGGGAACAGCTCCTACGAGCAGTACTTC	CAISHRGNSSYEQYF
TRBV6-6	TRBJ2-3	TRBD2	NA	TGTGCCAGCAGATTAGCGGGGGGGCCTGGTACGCAGTATTTT	CASRLAGGPGTQYF
TRBV5-1	TRBJ2-7	TRBD2	NA	TGCGCCAGCAGCCCGGGACTAGCGGGAGGTCCCTCCTACGAGCAGTACTTC	CASSPGLAGGPSYEQYF
TRBV9	TRBJ2-7	TRBD2	NA	TGTGCCAGCAGCGCAGGGACTAGCGGGAGGAAGGAGCAGTACTTC	CASSAGTSGRKEQYF
TRBV5-6	TRBJ2-7	TRBD1	NA	TGTGCCAGCAGCTTGGCCCCCAGGGGGCCTTACGAGCAGTACTTC	CASSLAPRGPYEQYF
TRBV25-1	TRBJ2-7	NA	NA	TGTGCCAGCGTAAGGACAGACACCTACGAGCAGTACTTC	CASVRTDTYEQYF
TRBV10-3	TRBJ2-3	TRBD1	NA	TGTGCCATCAGCCCTAAAGGACAGGGCACAGATACGCAGTATTTT	CAISPKGQGTDTQYF
TRBV21-1	TRBJ1-5	NA	few	TGTGCCAGCAGCAAAAGGGGACAGGGGAAAGCCCAGCCCCAGCATTTT	CASSKRGQGKAQPQHF
TRBV27	TRBJ2-7	NA	NA	TGTGCCAGCAGCAAACAGGGACCCTACGAGCAGTACTTC	CASSKQGPYEQYF
TRBV27	TRBJ2-5	TRBD2	NA	TGTGCCAGCAGTTTACTAGCGGGGGCAAACCAAGAGACCCAGTACTTC	CASSLLAGANQETQYF
TRBV6-1	TRBJ2-3	NA	NA	TGTGCCAGCATTCTCGGGGATACGCAGTATTTT	CASILGDTQYF
TRBV5-6	TRBJ1-4	NA	few	TGTGCCAGCAGCTTAGGAGGGGTGTCAACTAATGAAAAACTGTTTTTT	CASSLGGVSTNEKLFF
TRBV18	TRBJ2-7	TRBD1	NA	TGTGCCAGCTCGCTCGGGACAGCCCCCCGAACCTACGAGCAGTACTTC	CASSLGTAPRTYEQYF
TRBV15	TRBJ1-1	NA	few	TGTGCCACCAGCAGAGTCGGGGGGAGGAACACTGAAGCTTTCTTT	CATSRVGGRNTEAFF
TRBV6-5	TRBJ2-3	TRBD2	NA	TGTGCCAGCAGCCCTCTAGCGGGGGGAACAGATACGCAGTATTTT	CASSPLAGGTDTQYF
TRBV7-2	TRBJ2-7	TRBD2	NA	TGTGCCAGCAGCTTGGGGAGCGGGGGGGAGGGCGAGCAGTACTTC	CASSLGSGGEGEQYF
TRBV27	TRBJ2-2	NA	NA	TGTGCCAGCAGTCTCCTCAGGGATGGCGGGGAGCTGTTTTTT	CASSLLRDGGELFF
TRBV30	TRBJ2-3	TRBD2	NA	TGTGCCTGGACACTAGCGGGGCCCACAGATACGCAGTATTTT	CAWTLAGPTDTQYF
TRBV10-1	TRBJ1-1	NA	NA	TGCGCCAGCAGTGAGTCCTATAACACTGAAGCTTTCTTT	CASSESYNTEAFF
TRBV28	TRBJ1-1	NA	NA	TGTGCCAGCAGTTTTTTTGGGGGCACGGCTGAAGCTTTCTTT	CASSFFGGTAEAFF
TRBV13	TRBJ2-4	TRBD2	NA	TGTGCCAGCAGCTTAGTCTCCAGCGGGGAAAACATTCAGTACTTC	CASSLVSSGENIQYF
TRBV10-3	TRBJ2-5	NA	few	TGTGCCATCAGTGAAATGCAGGAAGAGACCCAGTACTTC	CAISEMQEETQYF
TRBV2	TRBJ2-7	TRBD1	NA	TGTGCCAGCAGTGAGGGACAGGGATCAATCCGGTACGAGCAGTACTTC	CASSEGQGSIRYEQYF
TRBV19	TRBJ1-1	NA	NA	TGTGCCAGTAGTATAGATCGCCCGGACACTGAAGCTTTCTTT	CASSIDRPDTEAFF
TRBV29-1	TRBJ1-1	NA	NA	TGCAGCGTTGAGAAATTAAGTCATCTGAGCACTGAAGCTTTCTTT	CSVEKLSHLSTEAFF
TRBV7-9	TRBJ1-2	NA	few	TGTGCCAGCAGCACCCCGCCCGGGGGACGGATCGACTATGGCTACACCTTC	CASSTPPGGRIDYGYTF
TRBV11-2	TRBJ2-7	TRBD2	NA	TGTGCCAGCAGTTTCGTTTTAGCGGGGGCCTACGAGCAGTACTTC	CASSFVLAGAYEQYF
TRBV2	TRBJ2-1	NA	once	TGTGCCAGCAGTTGGGACTCCCACAATGAGCAGTTCTTC	CASSWDSHNEQFF
TRBV6-5	TRBJ2-2	NA	NA	TGTGCCAGCAGTTCTACAGGGATCGGGGAGCTGTTTTTT	CASSSTGIGELFF
TRBV7-2	TRBJ1-5	NA	NA	TGTGCCAGCAGCTCACAGAATCAGCCCCAGCATTTT	CASSSQNQPQHF
TRBV9	TRBJ1-3	NA	NA	TGTGCCAGCAGCGTATACGACGGAGACTCTGGAAACACCATATATTTT	CASSVYDGDSGNTIYF
TRBV28	TRBJ1-1	TRBD1	NA	TGTGCCAGCAGTTTAAGTGGACAGGGGACTGAAGCTTTCTTT	CASSLSGQGTEAFF
TRBV4-1	TRBJ1-2	NA	NA	TGCGCCAGCAGCCAAGACAGGGCGGGAGCTAACTATGGCTACACCTTC	CASSQDRAGANYGYTF
TRBV6-1	TRBJ2-7	NA	few	TGTGCCAGCAGAGACTACTACGAGCAGTACTTC	CASRDYYEQYF
TRBV5-1	TRBJ2-3	NA	NA	TGCGCCAGCAGCTTGGGGGCAGACACAGATACGCAGTATTTT	CASSLGADTDTQYF
TRBV5-1	TRBJ1-3	TRBD1	NA	TGCGCCAGCAGCTTGGACAGGGGCCGAAACACCATATACTTT	CASSLDRGRNTIYF
TRBV5-1	TRBJ1-1	NA	NA	TGCGCCAGCAGCTTGGAGGTGGGCTACACTGAAGCTTTCTTT	CASSLEVGYTEAFF
TRBV5-8	TRBJ2-2	NA	NA	TGTGCCAGCAGCTTGGGGCCCGGTCGGGAAGTGGGTACCGGGGAGCTGTTTTTT	CASSLGPGREVGTGELFF
TRBV5-1	TRBJ2-7	NA	NA	TGCGCCAGCAGCTTGGAGTCCAGGATTAGGCACGAGCAGTACTTC	CASSLESRIRHEQYF
TRBV5-1	TRBJ2-1	TRBD2	few	TGCGCCAGCAGATTTACGGGGGGCTCCTACAATGAGCAGTTCTTC	CASRFTGGSYNEQFF
TRBV7-8	TRBJ2-1	NA	NA	TGTGCCAGCAGCTCCCGCCGGGGGAACGAGTCTCGTAGCGGCTACTACAATGAGCAGTTCTTC	CASSSRRGNESRSGYYNEQFF